This is a list of T cell receptor beta chains from one sample in a study of identical twins. TCRdb reprocessed the 5' RACE reads with MiXCR, giving one entry per CDR3 protein. The sample records hundreds of thousands of distinct CDR3 sequences, 8.6% being singletons. These data are also associated with another study on yellow fever vaccine responses in identical twins.

Sequenced: PBMCs. The receptor set was obtained from a woman aged 18 to 35 in good health. Each CDR3 is given with its conserved first and last residue. A D gene is named only where the DNA matches it firmly. Clone size appears in some rows only: once, few, many, or a class for an expanded clone.

j_call: TRBJ2-2; v_call: TRBV15; clone_size: -; d_call: -; cdr3_aa: CATSSNLQGPGELFF; cdr3_nt: TGTGCCACCAGCAGTAATTTACAGGGCCCCGGGGAGCTGTTTTTT
j_call: TRBJ2-3; v_call: TRBV20-1; clone_size: few; d_call: TRBD2; cdr3_aa: CSSTEGGRGTDTQYF; cdr3_nt: TGCAGTTCTACTGAGGGCGGGAGGGGGACAGATACGCAGTATTTT
j_call: TRBJ2-7; v_call: TRBV6-5; clone_size: many; d_call: TRBD2; cdr3_aa: CASSYSAGRDEQYF; cdr3_nt: TGTGCCAGCAGTTACTCCGCAGGGAGGGACGAGCAGTACTTC
j_call: TRBJ2-2; v_call: TRBV5-1; clone_size: -; d_call: -; cdr3_aa: CASGLRGRDILNTGELFF; cdr3_nt: TGCGCCAGCGGACTAAGAGGGAGGGACATTCTGAACACCGGGGAGCTGTTTTTT
j_call: TRBJ2-2; v_call: TRBV24-1; clone_size: few; d_call: -; cdr3_aa: CATSDLNGELFF; cdr3_nt: TGTGCCACCAGTGATTTAAACGGGGAGCTGTTTTTT
j_call: TRBJ2-1; v_call: TRBV27; clone_size: -; d_call: -; cdr3_aa: CASSLSGTRDNEQFF; cdr3_nt: TGTGCCAGCAGTTTATCCGGGACCAGAGACAATGAGCAGTTCTTC
j_call: TRBJ2-7; v_call: TRBV20-1; clone_size: few; d_call: -; cdr3_aa: CSAHEGSSYEQYF; cdr3_nt: TGCAGTGCTCACGAGGGGAGCTCCTACGAGCAGTACTTC
j_call: TRBJ1-2; v_call: TRBV20-1; clone_size: few; d_call: TRBD1; cdr3_aa: CSAIQDIGTGRGNYGYTF; cdr3_nt: TGCAGTGCTATACAAGATATCGGGACAGGGCGAGGAAACTATGGCTACACCTTC
j_call: TRBJ1-1; v_call: TRBV5-1; clone_size: few; d_call: -; cdr3_aa: CASSLGGVNMNTEAFF; cdr3_nt: TGCGCCAGCAGCTTGGGGGGGGTTAACATGAACACTGAAGCTTTCTTT
j_call: TRBJ2-5; v_call: TRBV7-8; clone_size: -; d_call: -; cdr3_aa: CASSLGPRLFQETQYF; cdr3_nt: TGTGCCAGCAGCTTAGGGCCCAGGCTGTTCCAAGAGACCCAGTACTTC
j_call: TRBJ2-3; v_call: TRBV5-5; clone_size: -; d_call: TRBD2; cdr3_aa: CASSLVRRLAENTDTQYF; cdr3_nt: TGTGCCAGCAGCTTGGTTCGAAGACTAGCGGAGAACACAGATACGCAGTATTTT
j_call: TRBJ2-3; v_call: TRBV4-1; clone_size: -; d_call: -; cdr3_aa: CASSQVQPSTDTQYF; cdr3_nt: TGCGCCAGCAGCCAAGTTCAGCCGAGCACAGATACGCAGTATTTT
j_call: TRBJ1-3; v_call: TRBV7-9; clone_size: -; d_call: TRBD1; cdr3_aa: CASSLSPGTGYGNTIYF; cdr3_nt: TGTGCCAGCAGCTTGAGTCCCGGGACAGGCTACGGAAACACCATATATTTT
j_call: TRBJ2-7; v_call: TRBV20-1; clone_size: few; d_call: -; cdr3_aa: CSARDNGVYEQYF; cdr3_nt: TGCAGTGCTAGAGATAACGGGGTCTACGAGCAGTACTTC
j_call: TRBJ1-2; v_call: TRBV12-3/TRBV12-4; clone_size: many; d_call: -; cdr3_aa: CASSYRVQANYGYTF; cdr3_nt: TGTGCCAGCAGTTATCGAGTCCAAGCTAACTATGGCTACACCTTC
j_call: TRBJ2-2; v_call: TRBV6-5; clone_size: many; d_call: -; cdr3_aa: CASSYSRPNTGELFF; cdr3_nt: TGTGCCAGCAGTTACTCGCGACCGAACACCGGGGAGCTGTTTTTT
j_call: TRBJ2-5; v_call: TRBV11-2; clone_size: few; d_call: -; cdr3_aa: CASSLVFAPETQYF; cdr3_nt: TGTGCCAGCAGCTTAGTCTTCGCCCCTGAGACCCAGTACTTC
j_call: TRBJ2-2; v_call: TRBV24-1; clone_size: few; d_call: -; cdr3_aa: CATSVRSGELFF; cdr3_nt: TGTGCCACCAGTGTCCGATCCGGGGAGCTGTTTTTT
j_call: TRBJ2-2; v_call: TRBV4-3; clone_size: many; d_call: -; cdr3_aa: CASSQDRNTGELFF; cdr3_nt: TGTGCCAGCAGCCAAGACAGGAACACCGGGGAGCTGTTTTTT
j_call: TRBJ2-1; v_call: TRBV7-8; clone_size: -; d_call: TRBD1; cdr3_aa: CASRSDRGGFNEQFF; cdr3_nt: TGTGCCAGCAGGTCCGACAGGGGAGGTTTCAATGAGCAGTTCTTC
j_call: TRBJ2-1; v_call: TRBV20-1; clone_size: -; d_call: TRBD2; cdr3_aa: CSAREAGGPFNEQFF; cdr3_nt: TGCAGTGCTAGAGAAGCGGGAGGGCCATTCAATGAGCAGTTCTTC
j_call: TRBJ1-2; v_call: TRBV7-2; clone_size: few; d_call: -; cdr3_aa: CASSLGGVNYGYTF; cdr3_nt: TGTGCCAGCAGCTTAGGGGGAGTCAACTATGGCTACACCTTC
j_call: TRBJ2-7; v_call: TRBV24-1; clone_size: few; d_call: -; cdr3_aa: CVLAEQYF; cdr3_nt: TGTGTCTTGGCCGAGCAGTACTTC
j_call: TRBJ2-1; v_call: TRBV29-1; clone_size: many; d_call: TRBD2; cdr3_aa: CSVEATSGSGNEQFF; cdr3_nt: TGCAGCGTTGAAGCCACTAGCGGGAGTGGAAATGAGCAGTTCTTC
j_call: TRBJ2-5; v_call: TRBV20-1; clone_size: -; d_call: -; cdr3_aa: CSAREFLETQYF; cdr3_nt: TGCAGTGCTAGAGAATTCCTAGAGACCCAGTACTTC
j_call: TRBJ2-2; v_call: TRBV6-2/TRBV6-3; clone_size: many; d_call: -; cdr3_aa: CASSSLYPGIGELFF; cdr3_nt: TGTGCCAGCAGTAGCCTTTACCCCGGGATCGGGGAGCTGTTTTTT
j_call: TRBJ2-7; v_call: TRBV7-9; clone_size: many; d_call: -; cdr3_aa: CASSLVGNEQYF; cdr3_nt: TGTGCCAGCAGCTTAGTTGGTAACGAGCAGTACTTC
j_call: TRBJ2-7; v_call: TRBV3-1; clone_size: many; d_call: -; cdr3_aa: CASSPPRTEWAYEQYF; cdr3_nt: TGTGCCAGCAGCCCCCCAAGGACAGAGTGGGCCTACGAGCAGTACTTC
j_call: TRBJ2-7; v_call: TRBV12-3/TRBV12-4; clone_size: few; d_call: -; cdr3_aa: CASSPQGLVQYF; cdr3_nt: TGTGCCAGCAGTCCCCAGGGTCTAGTGCAGTACTTC
j_call: TRBJ2-7; v_call: TRBV5-1; clone_size: -; d_call: -; cdr3_aa: CASSLVVGPYEQYF; cdr3_nt: TGCGCCAGCAGCTTGGTTGTCGGGCCCTACGAGCAGTACTTC
j_call: TRBJ2-3; v_call: TRBV29-1; clone_size: few; d_call: TRBD2; cdr3_aa: CSQPAGLAGGSTDTQYF; cdr3_nt: TGCAGCCAACCGGCCGGACTAGCGGGAGGGAGCACAGATACGCAGTATTTT
j_call: TRBJ2-3; v_call: TRBV6-2/TRBV6-3; clone_size: many; d_call: TRBD2; cdr3_aa: CASSRTSETDTQYF; cdr3_nt: TGTGCCAGCAGTAGGACTAGCGAGACAGATACGCAGTATTTT
j_call: TRBJ2-3; v_call: TRBV20-1; clone_size: -; d_call: -; cdr3_aa: CSASARFGQYF; cdr3_nt: TGCAGTGCTAGTGCTCGGTTTGGGCAGTATTTT
j_call: TRBJ2-1; v_call: TRBV12-3/TRBV12-4; clone_size: many; d_call: TRBD2; cdr3_aa: CASSSLAGEKNEQFF; cdr3_nt: TGTGCCAGCAGTTCCCTAGCGGGAGAGAAAAATGAGCAGTTCTTC
j_call: TRBJ2-7; v_call: TRBV20-1; clone_size: few; d_call: -; cdr3_aa: CSALGSRGVDLYEQYF; cdr3_nt: TGCAGTGCACTGGGGTCTCGCGGGGTAGACCTCTACGAGCAGTACTTC
j_call: TRBJ1-4; v_call: TRBV7-6; clone_size: -; d_call: -; cdr3_aa: CASSPLSRAGSDEKLFF; cdr3_nt: TGTGCCAGCAGCCCCCTCTCCCGGGCCGGGAGCGATGAAAAACTGTTTTTT
j_call: TRBJ2-5; v_call: TRBV6-2/TRBV6-3; clone_size: -; d_call: -; cdr3_aa: CASSYEGSRQETQYF; cdr3_nt: TGTGCCAGCAGTTACGAGGGCAGCCGCCAAGAGACCCAGTACTTC
j_call: TRBJ1-5; v_call: TRBV27; clone_size: -; d_call: -; cdr3_aa: CASRRGAESNQPQHF; cdr3_nt: TGTGCCAGCAGAAGGGGCGCAGAGAGCAATCAGCCCCAGCATTTT
j_call: TRBJ2-7; v_call: TRBV19; clone_size: once; d_call: TRBD1; cdr3_aa: CASSISGQGPYEQYF; cdr3_nt: TGTGCCAGTAGTATATCCGGACAGGGTCCCTACGAGCAGTACTTC
j_call: TRBJ2-5; v_call: TRBV6-2/TRBV6-3; clone_size: -; d_call: -; cdr3_aa: CASYRTRPPTKQQETQYF; cdr3_nt: TGTGCCAGCTATCGGACACGACCACCGACTAAACAACAAGAGACCCAGTACTTC
j_call: TRBJ2-7; v_call: TRBV6-1; clone_size: many; d_call: TRBD1; cdr3_aa: CASSEVMDRGVNEQYF; cdr3_nt: TGTGCCAGCAGTGAAGTTATGGACAGGGGTGTTAACGAGCAGTACTTC
j_call: TRBJ2-1; v_call: TRBV25-1; clone_size: few; d_call: -; cdr3_aa: CASSEHGQIDRSEQFF; cdr3_nt: TGTGCCAGCAGTGAGCACGGACAGATAGACCGCAGTGAGCAGTTCTTC
j_call: TRBJ2-1; v_call: TRBV5-5; clone_size: few; d_call: -; cdr3_aa: CASSFGVREQFF; cdr3_nt: TGTGCCAGCAGCTTTGGGGTCCGTGAGCAGTTCTTC
j_call: TRBJ2-7; v_call: TRBV4-3; clone_size: many; d_call: -; cdr3_aa: CASSQDGNYEQYF; cdr3_nt: TGCGCCAGCAGCCAAGACGGGAACTACGAGCAGTACTTC
j_call: TRBJ2-1; v_call: TRBV6-4; clone_size: -; d_call: TRBD2; cdr3_aa: CASSAGTSGPNEQFF; cdr3_nt: TGTGCCAGCAGTGCCGGGACTAGCGGGCCCAATGAGCAGTTCTTC
j_call: TRBJ2-1; v_call: TRBV24-1; clone_size: -; d_call: -; cdr3_aa: CATSDPGQYNEQFF; cdr3_nt: TGTGCCACCAGTGACCCCGGACAGTACAATGAGCAGTTCTTC
j_call: TRBJ1-1; v_call: TRBV3-1; clone_size: -; d_call: TRBD1; cdr3_aa: CASSQEGQGESTEAFF; cdr3_nt: TGTGCCAGCAGCCAAGAGGGACAGGGGGAATCCACTGAAGCTTTCTTT
j_call: TRBJ2-1; v_call: TRBV29-1; clone_size: -; d_call: -; cdr3_aa: CSVGVLDHLGDEQFF; cdr3_nt: TGCAGCGTTGGGGTTTTGGACCACTTAGGGGATGAGCAGTTCTTC
j_call: TRBJ2-7; v_call: TRBV20-1; clone_size: -; d_call: -; cdr3_aa: CSARDVTRPAGQYF; cdr3_nt: TGCAGTGCTAGAGACGTGACCCGCCCGGCTGGTCAGTACTTC